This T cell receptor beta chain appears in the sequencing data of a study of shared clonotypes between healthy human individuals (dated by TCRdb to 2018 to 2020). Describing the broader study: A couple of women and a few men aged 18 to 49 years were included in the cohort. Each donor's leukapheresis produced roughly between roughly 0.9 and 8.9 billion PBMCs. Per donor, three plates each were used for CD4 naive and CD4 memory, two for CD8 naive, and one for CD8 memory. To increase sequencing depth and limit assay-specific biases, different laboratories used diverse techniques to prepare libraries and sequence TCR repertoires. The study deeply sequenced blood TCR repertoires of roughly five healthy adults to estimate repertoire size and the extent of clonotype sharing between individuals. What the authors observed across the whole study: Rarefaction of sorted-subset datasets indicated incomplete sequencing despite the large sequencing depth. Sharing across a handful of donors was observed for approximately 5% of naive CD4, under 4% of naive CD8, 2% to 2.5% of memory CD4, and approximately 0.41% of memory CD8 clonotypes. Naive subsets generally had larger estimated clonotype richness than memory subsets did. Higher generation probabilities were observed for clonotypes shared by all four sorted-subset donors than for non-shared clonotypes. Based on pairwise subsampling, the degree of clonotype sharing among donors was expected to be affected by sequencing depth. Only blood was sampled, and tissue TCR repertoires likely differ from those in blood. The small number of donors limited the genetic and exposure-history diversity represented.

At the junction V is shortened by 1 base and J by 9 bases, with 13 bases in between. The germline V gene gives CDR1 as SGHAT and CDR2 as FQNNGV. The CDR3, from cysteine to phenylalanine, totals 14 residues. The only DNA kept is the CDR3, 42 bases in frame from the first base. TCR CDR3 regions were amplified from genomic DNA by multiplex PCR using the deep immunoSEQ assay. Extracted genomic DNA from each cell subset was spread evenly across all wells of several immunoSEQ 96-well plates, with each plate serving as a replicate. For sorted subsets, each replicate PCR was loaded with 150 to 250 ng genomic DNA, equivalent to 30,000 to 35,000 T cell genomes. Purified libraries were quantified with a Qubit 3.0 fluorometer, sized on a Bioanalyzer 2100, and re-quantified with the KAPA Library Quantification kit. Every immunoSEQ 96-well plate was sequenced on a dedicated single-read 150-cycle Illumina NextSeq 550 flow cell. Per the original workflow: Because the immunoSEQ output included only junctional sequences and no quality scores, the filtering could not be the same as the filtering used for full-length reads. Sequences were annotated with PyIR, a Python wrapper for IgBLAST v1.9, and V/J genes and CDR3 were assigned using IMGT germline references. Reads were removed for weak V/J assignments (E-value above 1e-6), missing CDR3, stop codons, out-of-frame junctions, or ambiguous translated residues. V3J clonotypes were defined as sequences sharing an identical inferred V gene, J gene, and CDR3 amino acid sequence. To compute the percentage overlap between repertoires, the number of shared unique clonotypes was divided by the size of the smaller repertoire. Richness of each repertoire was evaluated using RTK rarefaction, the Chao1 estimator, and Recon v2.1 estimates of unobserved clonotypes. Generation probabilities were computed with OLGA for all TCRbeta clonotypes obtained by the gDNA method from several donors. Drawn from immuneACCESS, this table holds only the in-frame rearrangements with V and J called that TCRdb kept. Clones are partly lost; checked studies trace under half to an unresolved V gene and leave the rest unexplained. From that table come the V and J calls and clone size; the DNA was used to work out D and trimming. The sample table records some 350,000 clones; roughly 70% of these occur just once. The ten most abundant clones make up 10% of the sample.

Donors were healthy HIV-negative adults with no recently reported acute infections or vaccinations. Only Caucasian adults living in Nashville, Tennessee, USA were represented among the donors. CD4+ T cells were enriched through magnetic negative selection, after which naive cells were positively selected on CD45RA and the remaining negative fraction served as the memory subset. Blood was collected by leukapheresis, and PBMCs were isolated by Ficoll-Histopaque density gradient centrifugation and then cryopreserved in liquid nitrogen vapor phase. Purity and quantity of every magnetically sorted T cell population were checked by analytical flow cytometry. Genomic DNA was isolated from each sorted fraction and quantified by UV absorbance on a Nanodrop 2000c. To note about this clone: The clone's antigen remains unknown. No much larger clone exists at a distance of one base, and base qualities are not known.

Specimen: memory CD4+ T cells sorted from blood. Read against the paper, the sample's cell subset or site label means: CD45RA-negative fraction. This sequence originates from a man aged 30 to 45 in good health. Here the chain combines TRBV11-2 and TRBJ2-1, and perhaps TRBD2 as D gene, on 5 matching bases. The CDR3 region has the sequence CASSLVAIGVEQFF. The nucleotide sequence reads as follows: TGTGCCAGCAGCTTAGTTGCTATCGGGGTTGAGCAGTTCTTC. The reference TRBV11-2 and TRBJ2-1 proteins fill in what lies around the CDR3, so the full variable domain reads EAGVAQSPRYKIIEKRQSVAFWCNPISGHATLYWYQQILGQGPKLLIQFQNNGVVDDSQLPKDRFSAERLKGVDSTLKIQPAKLEDSAVYLCASSLVAIGVEQFFGPGTRLTVL.